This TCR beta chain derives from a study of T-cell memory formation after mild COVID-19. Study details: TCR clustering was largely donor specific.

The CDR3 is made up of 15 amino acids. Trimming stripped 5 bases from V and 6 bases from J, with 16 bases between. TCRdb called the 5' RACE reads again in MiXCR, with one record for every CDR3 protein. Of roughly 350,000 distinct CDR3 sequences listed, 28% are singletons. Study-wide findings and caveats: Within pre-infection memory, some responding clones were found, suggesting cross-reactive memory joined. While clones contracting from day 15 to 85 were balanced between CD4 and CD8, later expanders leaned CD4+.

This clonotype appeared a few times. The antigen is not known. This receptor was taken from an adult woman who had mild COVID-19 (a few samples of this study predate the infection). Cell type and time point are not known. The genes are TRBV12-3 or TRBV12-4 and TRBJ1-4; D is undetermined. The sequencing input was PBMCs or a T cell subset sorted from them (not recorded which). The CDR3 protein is CASSAMLKSHEKLFF. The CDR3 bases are TGTGCCAGCAGTGCCATGTTGAAGTCCCATGAAAAACTGTTTTTT.